The 30 T cell receptor beta chains below all came from one sample that was sequenced in a study of cytomegalovirus exposure and HLA in healthy donors. PCR employed 60 Vbeta and 13 Jbeta primers. Clones were read by immunoSEQ multiplex PCR, and TCRdb kept only the in-frame ones, dropping some. The profile shows more than 130,000 clones, 78% of them singletons. Sequenced material: PBMCs. The receptors stem from a male donor in good health and CMV-seronegative.

The V gene is TRBV9, the J gene TRBJ1-3; D is unresolved. Germline CDR1 is SGDLS and CDR2 is YYNGEE. The CDR3 covers 13 residues. The ends were cut back, 4 bases at V and 4 bases at J, with 9 bases in the middle. Here the CDR3 DNA reads TGTGCCAGCAGCCAAGGAGCGGGAAACACCATATATTTT. It yields the protein CASSQGAGNTIYF.

This clone was seen once. This chain uses TRBV7-9 with TRBJ2-5; D is undetermined. Germline V gene sequence: CDR1 SEHNR, CDR2 FQNEAQ (reference sequence). CDR3 length equals 11 residues. Trimming took off 6 bases at V and 5 bases at J, with 7 bases between the two ends. The CDR3 loop reads CASRPMETQYF. CDR3 sequence (DNA): TGTGCCAGCAGACCTATGGAGACCCAGTACTTC.

The rearrangement uses TRBV7-3 and TRBJ2-5; 8 nucleotides agree with TRBD2. The better agreement between TRBJ2-7 and the DNA end casts doubt on the J call. The CDR3 is 15 amino acids. Germline lookup yields CDR1 SGHTA and CDR2 FQGTGA. For the CDR3, the DNA is TGTGCCAGCAGCTTAGATGCGGGGGGCGGGTACGAGCAGTACTTC. Translation: CASSLDAGGGYEQYF.

The chain carries TRBV11-2 and TRBJ1-1; maybe TRBD1 (5 bases). Germline V gene lookup returns CDR1 SGHAT and CDR2 FQNNGV. CDR3 size: 18 residues. Between the trimmed V and J ends, which lost 0 bases and 2 bases, there was a span of 19 bases. CDR3 sequence: CASSLEGGFVTLNTEAFF. The CDR3 region has the DNA TGTGCCAGCAGCTTAGAGGGGGGGTTCGTGACACTCAACACTGAAGCTTTCTTT.

This chain links TRBV7-3 with TRBJ1-1; D may be TRBD1 (5 bases). Trimming took off 5 bases at V and 1 base at J, with 8 bases between the two ends. Germline V gives CDR1 SGHTA, CDR2 FQGTGA. This CDR3 comprises 13 residues. In DNA, the CDR3 is TGTGCCAGCAGCCCGGGGGGGAACACTGAAGCTTTCTTT. Protein sequence: CASSPGGNTEAFF.

This clone was detected a few times. Its ends do not fully match the called genes, so a read error is possible. This chain connects TRBV7-2 to TRBJ1-5, with D possibly TRBD1 on 5 matching bases. In germline, CDR1 is SGHTA, CDR2 FQGNSA. The CDR3 contains 14 residues. Here the CDR3 DNA reads TGTGTCAGCAGCTTTAGTTACAGGCTCAAGCCCCAGCATTTT. This gives the protein CVSSFSYRLKPQHF.

The genes are TRBV5-1 and TRBJ1-1, with D maybe TRBD1 (5 bases). There are 15 residues in the CDR3. Germline assignment: CDR1 SGHRS and CDR2 YFSETQ. V was clipped by 1 base and J by 1 base, with 11 bases between them. CDR3 DNA sequence: TGCGCCAGCAGCTTGTATCGGACAACGAACACTGAAGCTTTCTTT. Protein sequence: CASSLYRTTNTEAFF.

This chain joins TRBV30 and TRBJ2-3; 12 bases are a match to TRBD2. Germline V gene sequence: CDR1 GTSNPN, CDR2 SVGIG (reference sequence). This CDR3 has 17 amino acids. V lost 2 bases and J lost 2; bases outside the gene matches: 8. CDR3 loop: CAWSWASGGADTDTQYF. CDR3 sequence (DNA): TGTGCCTGGAGTTGGGCTAGCGGGGGGGCCGACACAGATACGCAGTATTTT.

V is TRBV6-4 and J is TRBJ2-1; a possible D gene is TRBD2 (6 bases). The V gene's germline CDR1 is MRHNA and CDR2 SNTAGT. The V gene lost 5 bases and the J gene lost 3 bases, with 11 bases spanning the gap. The CDR3 sequence is 14 residues long. The CDR3 reads CASSPFGSYNEQFF. In DNA, the CDR3 is TGTGCCAGCAGTCCATTCGGGAGCTACAATGAGCAGTTCTTC.

The rearrangement uses TRBV4-1 and TRBJ2-1; TRBD1 aligns across 9 bases. CDR3 length: 17 residues. In germline, CDR1 is MGHRA, CDR2 YSYEKL. The trim removed 0 bases at V and 3 bases at J, leaving 6 bases unmatched. The CDR3 DNA reads as TGCGCCAGCAGCCAAGATCCCACGGGACAGGGCTACAATGAGCAGTTCTTC. It yields the protein CASSQDPTGQGYNEQFF.

V gene TRBV7-9 combines with J gene TRBJ1-3; unclear D gene. CDR3 length: 15 residues. The V end was cut by 2 bases, the J end by 2 bases, with 10 bases between. Germline V gene lookup returns CDR1 SEHNR and CDR2 FQNEAQ (reference sequence). CDR3 sequence: CASSLLSGTGNTIYF. The CDR3, as DNA: TGTGCCAGCAGCTTATTGAGCGGAACTGGAAACACCATATATTTT.

The rearrangement joins TRBV29-1 to TRBJ1-2, with D possibly being TRBD1 (6 bases). V dropped 0 bases and J dropped 8 bases, with 28 bases sitting between them. CDR1 and CDR2 from the germline V gene are SQVTM and ANQGSEA. The CDR3 runs 18 residues. CDR3 in DNA: TGCAGCGTTGAAGATCGCAACCTCAGACAGGAGACGGTCGGGGGCTACACCTTC. The encoded protein is CSVEDRNLRQETVGGYTF.

The V and J genes are TRBV4-1 and TRBJ2-2; weak D call: TRBD2 (5 bases). Germline V lookup: CDR1 MGHRA, CDR2 YSYEKL. Trimming left V 1 base short and J 0 bases short, with 12 bases between. The CDR3 runs 17 residues. In DNA form, the CDR3 reads TGCGCCAGCAGCCAAGGAGGGCAGACAACGAACACCGGGGAGCTGTTTTTT. It encodes CASSQGGQTTNTGELFF.

The gene calls are TRBV19 and TRBJ1-4; 12 bases match TRBD1. CDR3 length equals 19 residues. The J segment lost 0 bases and the V segment lost 3 bases, leaving 8 bases of the junction unmatched. Germline assignment: CDR1 LNHDA and CDR2 SQIVND (reference sequence). In nucleotides, the CDR3 is TGTGCCAGTAGTATCCGGGGACAGGGGGCATCGGCAACTAATGAAAAACTGTTTTTT. It yields the protein CASSIRGQGASATNEKLFF.

This chain links TRBV2 with TRBJ2-7; TRBD1 might be the D (6 bases). Germline V CDR1 and CDR2: SNHLY, FYNNEI. The V and J ends lost 3 bases and 3 bases respectively, with 15 bases between them. The length of the CDR3 is 15 residues. CDR3 coding DNA: TGTGCCAGCAGTGAGATTACAGGGTTTATCTACGAGCAGTACTTC. This translates into CASSEITGFIYEQYF.

This chain uses TRBV4-3 with TRBJ1-2; TRBD1 matches at 7 bases. The germline CDR1 and CDR2 sequences are LGHNA and YSLEER. Unmatched junction bases numbered 5, after V lost 0 bases and J lost 4 bases. The CDR3 covers 15 residues. CDR3 region: CASSQEPGGIYGYTF. CDR3 nucleotide sequence: TGCGCCAGCAGCCAAGAGCCAGGGGGAATCTATGGCTACACCTTC.

In the case of this clone: This CDR3 is also generated by other DNA sequences in the sample. This chain connects TRBV5-1 to TRBJ2-1; D not certain. V lost 0 bases, J lost 0 bases, and 7 bases lay in between. This CDR3 region has 15 residues. Germline loops: CDR1 SGHRS, CDR2 YFSETQ. The CDR3 region is CASSLAGSSYNEQFF. In DNA form, the CDR3 reads TGCGCCAGCAGCTTGGCCGGTAGCTCCTACAATGAGCAGTTCTTC.

The V and J genes are TRBV9 and TRBJ1-1; 10 bases map to TRBD1. CDR3 length: 20 amino acids. Germline CDR1 is SGDLS and CDR2 is YYNGEE. The V gene end was trimmed by 0 bases and the J gene end by 4 bases; junction bases not matched to a gene: 18. The CDR3 region has the DNA TGTGCCAGCAGCGTAGGCGCCCTCCCGGGACAGGGGTTCGGACTCACTGAAGCTTTCTTT. It translates to CASSVGALPGQGFGLTEAFF.

This clone was counted between two and nine times. The CDR3: CASSSQGDTEAFF. CDR3 in DNA: TGTGCCAGCAGCTCACAGGGGGACACTGAAGCTTTCTTT. The chain has TRBV9 and TRBJ1-1; 8 nucleotides agree with TRBD1. Germline trimming cut 4 bases from V and 3 bases from J; bases unmatched to any gene: 2. Germline CDR1 is SGDLS and CDR2 is YYNGEE. The CDR3 is 13 residues long.

In this sample, this clone turned up once. This chain joins TRBV5-1 and TRBJ1-4; TRBD1 matches at 7 bases. The junction had 10 bases not matched to a gene; V was cut back by 3 bases and J by 11 bases. The CDR3 extends over 14 amino acids. The germline V gene encodes CDR1 SGHRS and CDR2 YFSETQ. The CDR3 sequence is CASSSGTDPSKLFF. CDR3 nucleotide sequence: TGCGCCAGCAGCTCCGGGACAGATCCCTCCAAACTGTTTTTT.

V and J are TRBV6-5 and TRBJ1-5; 10 bases are a match to TRBD1. Germline lookup yields CDR1 MNHEY and CDR2 SVGAGI. The length of the CDR3 is 15 residues. The V gene end was trimmed by 8 bases and the J gene end by 7 bases; junction bases not matched to a gene: 11. The CDR3 is CASRQGAVQGQPQHF. The CDR3 DNA is TGTGCCAGCCGACAGGGGGCGGTTCAGGGACAGCCCCAGCATTTT.

This chain links TRBV18 with TRBJ2-3, with 8 bases matching TRBD2. V was clipped by 7 bases and J by 2 bases; unmatched bases: 8. From germline, CDR1 is KGHSH and CDR2 LQKENI. The CDR3 extends over 15 amino acids. The CDR3 nucleotides read TGTGCCAGCTACCCGGGACTAGTTCACACAGATACGCAGTATTTT. Protein: CASYPGLVHTDTQYF.

About this clone itself: The junction does not match germline at one end; this may be a read error. The rearrangement links TRBV25-1 to TRBJ2-1; 7 bases fit TRBD2. CDR1 MGHDK and CDR2 SYGVNS come from the germline V gene. The CDR3 is 16 amino acids. CDR3 in DNA: TGTGCCCGCAGTGACGTCGGCGGGAGCTTGTCCAATGAGCAGTTCTTC. Protein: CARSDVGGSLSNEQFF.

This clone was found a few times. The chain uses TRBV18 and TRBJ2-7; the D gene is possibly TRBD1 (5 bases). This CDR3 spans 14 amino acids. Between the trimmed V and J ends, which lost 0 bases and 3 bases, there was a span of 9 bases. CDR1 and CDR2 from the germline V gene are KGHSH and LQKENI. The CDR3 nucleotides are TGTGCCAGCTCACCACCCTTGCAGGGCTACGAGCAGTACTTC. This gives the protein CASSPPLQGYEQYF.

This chain links TRBV4-2 with TRBJ2-7; D not resolved. The CDR3 is 12 residues long. Per the germline V gene, CDR1 is LGHNA and CDR2 is YNFKEQ. The V gene lost 4 bases and the J gene lost 4 bases, with 8 bases spanning the gap. CDR3 DNA: TGTGCCAGCAGCCCGAGACAATACGAGCAGTACTTC. This encodes CASSPRQYEQYF.

The chain recombines TRBV30 with TRBJ2-7; TRBD2 matches 10 bases. V lost 2 bases and J lost 7; bases outside the gene matches: 17. CDR3 length equals 17 residues. CDR1 is GTSNPN and CDR2 is SVGIG in the germline V gene (reference sequence). The CDR3 DNA is TGTGCCTGGAGTCGGGAGGGCCCTAGCGGGAGTTTGCGGGAGCAGTACTTC. It encodes CAWSREGPSGSLREQYF.

V is TRBV6-1 and J is TRBJ1-4; 7 nucleotides match TRBD1. Germline CDR1 is MNHNS and CDR2 is SASEGT. The length of the CDR3 is 15 residues. V was clipped by 2 bases and J by 4 bases; unmatched bases: 4. The CDR3 loop reads CASSETTGSNEKLFF. In nucleotides, the CDR3 is TGTGCCAGCAGTGAAACGACAGGGAGTAATGAAAAACTGTTTTTT.

The count of this clone is one. The chain carries TRBV5-1 and TRBJ2-3; no firm D call. Trimming took off 4 bases at V and 4 bases at J, with 22 bases between the two ends. The length of the CDR3 is 17 residues. The germline CDR1 and CDR2 sequences are SGHRS and YFSETQ. The CDR3 reads CASSRKTGPILSDTQYF. The CDR3 DNA follows: TGCGCCAGCAGCCGTAAAACGGGTCCAATCCTCTCAGATACGCAGTATTTT.

V usage is TRBV18 and J usage is TRBJ1-5; D is unclear. Deletions cut 3 bases from V and 0 bases from J, with 9 bases between. This CDR3 spans 15 amino acids. The germline V gene encodes CDR1 KGHSH and CDR2 LQKENI. The CDR3 loop is CASSPGGDSNQPQHF. The CDR3 DNA sequence: TGTGCCAGCTCACCCGGCGGCGATAGCAATCAGCCCCAGCATTTT.

The chain couples TRBV7-3 to TRBJ2-1; TRBD2 aligns across 12 bases. Germline CDR1 and CDR2: SGHTA and FQGTGA. The V gene end was trimmed by 5 bases and the J gene end by 7 bases; junction bases not matched to a gene: 12. CDR3 size: 17 residues. CDR3 in amino acids: CASSPAGTSGLVNEQFF. CDR3 in DNA: TGTGCCAGCAGCCCAGCCGGGACTAGCGGGTTAGTAAATGAGCAGTTCTTC.